The text below deals with one TCR beta chain. Its cognate antigen is unknown. The CDR3 totals 17 residues. Germline assignment: CDR1 SEHNR and CDR2 FQNEAQ (reference sequence). Unmatched junction bases numbered 14, after V lost 4 bases and J lost 5 bases. These data come from a study of graft-versus-host responses after intestinal transplantation. About the research overall: Recipients underwent multivisceral, liver-intestinal, or isolated intestinal transplants. All recipients were given anti-thymocyte globulin induction, and tacrolimus and steroids were then administered for around three years. Study outcomes and limitations: Early post-transplant HvG declines showed an association with peak circulating GvH clone levels. GvH clones detected in recipient marrow included some appearing first in ileum or blood.

Repertoires were generated with immunoSEQ multiplex PCR, while TCRdb's copy carries only in-frame clones and drops some. The sample has approximately 90,000 clones, 85% to 95% seen once. The sample consisted of unstimulated CD8+ T cells sorted from spleen or lymph node cells, taken before transplant. This chain uses TRBV7-9 with TRBJ1-2; 9 nucleotides match TRBD1. The TCR sequence derives from a human donor who was the organ donor for an intestinal transplant. The CDR3 sequence: CASSSSLLDRGGYGYTF. CDR3 DNA: TGTGCCAGCAGCTCTTCCCTACTGGACAGGGGCGGGTATGGCTACACCTTC.